The 9 T cell receptor beta chains presented below share a single source sample, sequenced in a study of blood T cell repertoires in COVID-19. TCRdb's copy holds only in-frame clones and misses some; the assay was immunoSEQ multiplex PCR. The top ten hold around 4% of the sample, which has approximately 250,000 clones, roughly 86% seen once. Specimen: peripheral blood. These receptors all stem from a man aged 50 or older with acute or convalescent COVID-19.

The V gene is TRBV6-5, the J gene TRBJ2-1; D possibly corresponds to TRBD1 (7 bases). The V end was cut by 4 bases, the J end by 7 bases, with 20 bases between. CDR1 is MNHEY, CDR2 SVGAGI, per germline. The CDR3 runs 16 residues. The CDR3 protein is CASSFQGGRDVNEQFF. CDR3 in DNA: TGTGCCAGCAGTTTCCAGGGGGGACGAGATGTGAATGAGCAGTTCTTC.

The chain is built from TRBV11-3 and TRBJ2-7, with D possibly TRBD2 on 6 matching bases. The CDR3 is 15 amino acids. The germline CDR1 and CDR2 sequences are SGHNT and YENEEA. V lost 5 bases and J 0 bases, leaving 14 bases between the germline ends. CDR3 nucleotides: TGTGCCAGCAGCCCATACCGGGGGACCTCCTACGAGCAGTACTTC. Amino acids: CASSPYRGTSYEQYF.

The V call is TRBV7-9, the J call TRBJ1-4; D may be TRBD1 (5 bases). This CDR3 has 15 residues. Deletions cut 4 bases from V and 4 bases from J, with 13 bases between. CDR1 and CDR2 (germline): SEHNR, FQNEAQ (reference sequence). The CDR3 spells CASSSNRGINEKLFF. CDR3 DNA sequence: TGTGCCAGCAGCTCAAATCGGGGGATTAATGAAAAACTGTTTTTT.

This clone has at least ten counts. The V gene is TRBV9, the J gene TRBJ2-7; 7 nucleotides agree with TRBD2. Germline V gives CDR1 SGDLS, CDR2 YYNGEE. The CDR3 covers 15 residues. V was pared by 2 bases and J by 0 bases, with 5 bases of the junction left unmatched. This chain's CDR3 is CASSVSGTNSYEQYF. CDR3 sequence (DNA): TGTGCCAGCAGCGTTTCCGGGACTAACTCCTACGAGCAGTACTTC.

V is TRBV6-5 and J is TRBJ1-4, with unresolved D. The CDR3 covers 14 residues. V shed 3 bases and J shed 7 bases, with 12 bases lying between them. Germline V gives CDR1 MNHEY, CDR2 SVGAGI. CDR3 protein: CASSYGLRGEKLFF. The CDR3 nucleotides read TGTGCCAGCAGTTATGGTCTACGTGGTGAAAAACTGTTTTTT.

This sequence joins TRBV5-4 and TRBJ2-2; 12 positions agree with TRBD1. Per the germline V gene, CDR1 is SGHNT and CDR2 is YYREEE (reference sequence). The trim removed 0 bases at V and 5 bases at J, leaving 5 bases unmatched. The CDR3 sequence is 17 residues long. CDR3 residues: CASSLEWDRGLTGELFF. In nucleotides, the CDR3 is TGTGCCAGCAGCTTGGAGTGGGACAGGGGGCTTACCGGGGAGCTGTTTTTT.

The rearrangement uses TRBV7-6 and TRBJ2-7, with 9 bases lining up with TRBD2. Germline lookup yields CDR1 SGHVS and CDR2 FNYEAQ. The CDR3 totals 17 residues. With V trimmed by 1 base and J by 3 bases, 10 bases remained unmatched. Written as DNA, the CDR3 is TGTGCCAGCAGCTTAGAAGAGTCAGCACTAGCGGGCTACGAGCAGTACTTC. This gives the protein CASSLEESALAGYEQYF.

This chain links TRBV9 with TRBJ2-3; weak D call: TRBD1 (6 bases). V lost 2 bases and J 2 bases, leaving 9 bases between the germline ends. Germline loops: CDR1 SGDLS, CDR2 YYNGEE. This CDR3 has 14 residues. CDR3 DNA sequence: TGTGCCAGCAGCGTGGGACAAGCCACAGATACGCAGTATTTT. It is translated as CASSVGQATDTQYF.

The chain has TRBV2 and TRBJ1-1; the D is unclear. Germline V CDR1 and CDR2: SNHLY, FYNNEI. The CDR3 has 11 residues. The germline V and J ends were trimmed by 9 bases and 0 bases, with 5 bases remaining between them. The CDR3 DNA follows: TGTGCCAGTGTAATGAACACTGAAGCTTTCTTT. It is translated as CASVMNTEAFF. The whole variable domain, remainder taken from reference TRBV2 and TRBJ1-1, is EPEVTQTPSHQVTQMGQEVILRCVPISNHLYFYWYRQILGQKVEFLVSFYNNEISEKSEIFDDQFSVERPDGSNFTLKIRSTKLEDSAMYFCASVMNTEAFFGQGTRLTVV.